This note documents a single T cell receptor (beta chain) sequence. Antigen specificity is unknown. The data stem from a study of shared clonotypes between healthy human individuals. Study information: A couple of women and a few men aged 18 to 49 made up the donors.

Whole-study results and caveats: Sorted-subset samples were not fully sequenced, rarefaction indicated.

The authors split each subset's genomic DNA evenly across several immunoSEQ plates. The table came from immunoSEQ multiplex PCR; TCRdb's copy has only in-frame clones and leaves some out. The data hold some 2.1 million clones, with around 95% observed a single time. Positive CCR7 selection of CD45RO-negative cells yielded the naive CD8 cells, and terminally differentiated effector memory CD45RA+ cells were excluded. The study drew its donors from healthy HIV-negative adults without recent acute infections or vaccinations. Sequenced material: naive CD8+ T cells from PBMCs. The sequence was collected from a man aged 18 to 29 in good health. Some clones in this sample may be carry-over from other donors' samples.

The CDR3 nucleotides read TGTGCCAGCAGTCCCGGGACGGTGGGTTATGAAAAACTGTTTTTT. This translates into CASSPGTVGYEKLFF. This chain links TRBV27 with TRBJ1-4, with D possibly matching TRBD1 (5 bases). The CDR3 runs 15 residues. Germline V lookup: CDR1 MNHEY, CDR2 SMNVEV (reference sequence). The ends were cut back, 5 bases at V and 6 bases at J, with 16 bases in the middle.